This T cell receptor beta chain was identified in a study of Ad26.COV2.S vaccination and SARS-CoV-2 variants listed by TCRdb under 2021. With regard to the full study: Donors in the vaccine arm were drawn from COV1001, a phase I-IIa trial of Ad26.COV2.S in healthy adults that was multicentre, randomized, double-blind and placebo-controlled. Dosing of Ad26.COV2.S was intramuscular, at either 5x10^10 or 1x10^11 viral particles, delivered as one shot or as two shots spaced 56 days apart. The specificity and breadth of SARS-CoV-2-reactive T cell receptors after Ad26.COV2.S vaccination were assessed by TCRbeta repertoire sequencing. The TCR-sequenced set comprised approximately 32 samples: approximately 20 Ad26.COV2.S vaccine recipients, 5 placebo recipients and 8 SARS-CoV-2 convalescent individuals. Participants in the trial were split at random into five groups of five each, receiving low-dose or high-dose Ad26.COV2.S once or twice, or else placebo on both occasions. Blinding of investigators to trial group allocation was maintained during experiments and outcome assessment.

This clone was counted many times. What antigen it recognizes has not been identified. No base-level quality is on record; no much larger clone is a single base apart. Study-wide conclusions, independent of this receptor: Vaccine and placebo recipients had comparable non-spike TCR breadth, which fits with the vaccine containing only spike. The study was not powered for comparison of responses between vaccine doses or regimens. After vaccination, spike-specific CD8+ and CD4+ T cell responses were reported to show substantial breadth. According to the authors, total T cell responses may have been underestimated by the TCR breadth and depth analyses. Ad26.COV2.S recipients had higher spike-specific TCR breadth than placebo recipients (P = 0.0014).

Sample treatment or condition, as interpreted from the label and publication: about 20 received Ad26.COV2.S at low or high dose, single or two shots; 5 received placebo; per-sample allocation not given. For vaccine and placebo recipients, the sequenced repertoires came from samples collected on day 63 after the first injection. In Cohort 1b, around 23 adults aged 18-55 years were enrolled at a single site in Boston, USA, between 29 July and 7 August 2020. Ad26.COV2.S was a replication-incompetent adenovirus type 26 vector that expressed a prefusion-stabilized SARS-CoV-2 spike protein derived from the original Wuhan strain. The immunoSEQ Assay was used to sequence TCRbeta CDR3 regions. After extraction, genomic DNA underwent amplification by bias-controlled multiplex PCR, followed by high-throughput sequencing. The original methods were these. To quantify the absolute abundance of every unique TCRbeta CDR3 region, sequences were collapsed and filtered. T cell fraction was estimated by normalization of TCRbeta template counts to usable DNA, with usable DNA being measured through amplification of reference genes present in all nucleated cells. Repertoire TCRs were annotated as SARS-CoV-2-specific by exact matching of V gene, CDR3 amino acid sequence and J gene to a known reactive TCR set. The reference SARS-CoV-2 TCR set came from MIRA and was filtered for enrichment in COVID-19-positive ImmuneCODE repertoires, removing public or cross-reactive TCRs. Drawing on the MIRA antigens, annotated TCRs were analysed further at the level of specific ORF or position within ORF. Breadth was defined as annotated unique rearrangements over total unique productive rearrangements; depth was the summed frequency of those rearrangements. TCR breadth was compared between groups using two-sided Wilcoxon rank-sum tests. TCRdb stores this immuneACCESS table with in-frame sequences only. Part of the clones is absent; in the studies checked, under half of the shortfall reflects unresolved V genes, and no reason is known for the rest. V, J and clone size were drawn from that table, and D and trimming were deduced from the DNA. Within this sample are about 350,000 clones, with roughly 91% of them counted one time only. The top ten clones comprise under 6% of the sample.

Spanning cysteine to phenylalanine, the CDR3 consists of 13 amino acids. Solely the CDR3 DNA is kept, with 39 bases framed from the first base. V and J are truncated by 2 bases and 1 base respectively, leaving an intervening sequence of 5 bases. Specimen: peripheral blood, collected in a trial of Ad26.COV2.S vaccine versus placebo. The chain joins TRBV12-3 or TRBV12-4 to TRBJ1-1, with no confidently assigned D gene. The TCR sequence derives from a person between 18 and 59 years old who received the Ad26.COV2.S COVID-19 vaccine or a placebo. The CDR3 in this case is CASSLLTNTEAFF. The DNA sequence follows: TGTGCCAGCAGTTTACTCACGAACACTGAAGCTTTCTTT.